This T cell receptor beta chain derives from a study of T cell repertoires in aging, cancer and after chemotherapy. The overall study: Paired samples before and after chemotherapy came from chronic lymphocytic leukemia patients on fludarabine- or bendamustine-based regimens. About 10 million TCR reads made up the full dataset.

The template was genomic DNA from peripheral blood, not RNA. Study findings and constraints: In cancer patients, declining TCR diversity with age involved lost richness and lost evenness. Rebound thymic output was suggested by rising median generation probability during chemotherapy in each cancer cohort.

This clonotype is a singleton in its sample. What it recognizes is unknown. TRB rearrangements spanning V, D and J were amplified using mixed TRB-A/B primers. TCRdb itself ran the multiplex PCR reads through MiXCR, one entry per CDR3 protein. The data contain about 4,700 distinct CDR3 sequences, roughly two fifths of them singletons. V lost 5 bases and J 7 bases, leaving 15 bases between the germline ends. This CDR3 is built from 13 residues. The germline V gene has CDR1 MNHEY and CDR2 SVGAGI. This TCR was recovered from a human donor with a blood cancer. This chain joins TRBV6-5 and TRBJ2-7; maybe TRBD2 (5 bases). The specimen was blood. CDR3 sequence (DNA): TGTGCCAGCAGTCCAGGACTTTTGGGGGAGCAGTACTTC. Translated, it gives CASSPGLLGEQYF.